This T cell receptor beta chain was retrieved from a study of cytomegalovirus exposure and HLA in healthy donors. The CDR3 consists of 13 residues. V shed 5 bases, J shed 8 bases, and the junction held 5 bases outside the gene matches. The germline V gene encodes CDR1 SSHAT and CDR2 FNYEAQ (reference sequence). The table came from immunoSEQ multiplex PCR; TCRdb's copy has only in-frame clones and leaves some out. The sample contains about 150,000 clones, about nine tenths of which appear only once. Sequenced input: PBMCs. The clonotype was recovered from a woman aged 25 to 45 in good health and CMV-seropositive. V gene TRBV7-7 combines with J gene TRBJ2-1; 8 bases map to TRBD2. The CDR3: CASSQRGGDEQFF. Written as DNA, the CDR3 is TGTGCCAGCAGCCAACGGGGGGGGGATGAGCAGTTCTTC.